Reported below is one TCR beta chain. RNA in amounts of roughly 0.5 to 1 ug was reverse transcribed with random hexamers. TCR beta CDR3 was amplified by immunoSEQ multiplex PCR. This amplification extended across 54 Vbeta and 13 Jbeta segments. TCRdb passed the immunoSEQ multiplex PCR reads through MiXCR, listing each CDR3 protein once. This sample has some 70,000 distinct CDR3 sequences, with 85% to 95% found just once. Sequencing of TCR beta was undertaken in CD8+ and CD4+ T cells derived from blood. These data are taken from a study of CD8 T cells in Susac syndrome. Germline V gene lookup returns CDR1 GTSNPN and CDR2 SVGIG (reference sequence). Trimming pared 2 bases from V and 1 base from J, leaving 16 bases between. This CDR3 has 16 residues.

The source is a human donor with multiple sclerosis. J is TRBJ2-3 and V is TRBV30; D perhaps matches TRBD2 (7 bases). Specimen: CD8+ T cells from PBMCs. In nucleotides, the CDR3 is TGTGCCTGGAGTACACTGGGGGGGCGAGGCACAGATACGCAGTATTTT. This encodes CAWSTLGGRGTDTQYF. Full variable domain (missing parts from reference TRBV30 and TRBJ2-3): SQTIHQWPATLVQPVGSPLSLECTVEGTSNPNLYWYRQAAGRGLQLLFYSVGIGQISSEVPQNLSASRPQDRQFILSSKKLLLSDSGFYLCAWSTLGGRGTDTQYFGPGTRLTVL.